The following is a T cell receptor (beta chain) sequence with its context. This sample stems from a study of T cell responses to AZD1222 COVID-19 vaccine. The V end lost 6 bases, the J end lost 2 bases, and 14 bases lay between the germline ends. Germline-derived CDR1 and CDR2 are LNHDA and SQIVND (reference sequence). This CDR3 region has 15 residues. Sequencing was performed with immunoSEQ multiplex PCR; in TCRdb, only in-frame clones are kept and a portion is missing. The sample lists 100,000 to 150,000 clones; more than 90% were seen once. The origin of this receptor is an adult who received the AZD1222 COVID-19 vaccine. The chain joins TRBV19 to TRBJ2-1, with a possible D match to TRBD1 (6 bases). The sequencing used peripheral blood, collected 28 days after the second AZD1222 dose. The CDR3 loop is CASSIQGSAYNEQFF. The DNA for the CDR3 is TGTGCCAGTAGCATACAGGGAAGCGCCTACAATGAGCAGTTCTTC.